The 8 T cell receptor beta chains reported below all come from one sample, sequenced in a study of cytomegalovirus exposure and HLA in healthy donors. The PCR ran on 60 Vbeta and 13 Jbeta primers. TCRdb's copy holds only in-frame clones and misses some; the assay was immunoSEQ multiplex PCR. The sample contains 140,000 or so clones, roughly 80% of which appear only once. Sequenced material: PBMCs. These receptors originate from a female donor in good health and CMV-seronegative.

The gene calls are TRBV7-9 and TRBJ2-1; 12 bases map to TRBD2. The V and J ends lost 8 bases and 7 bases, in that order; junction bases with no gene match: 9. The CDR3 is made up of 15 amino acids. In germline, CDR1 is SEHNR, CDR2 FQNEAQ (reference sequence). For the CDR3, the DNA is TGTGCCAGCGGACCGACTAGCGGGAGTCTGAATGAGCAGTTCTTC. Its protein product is CASGPTSGSLNEQFF.

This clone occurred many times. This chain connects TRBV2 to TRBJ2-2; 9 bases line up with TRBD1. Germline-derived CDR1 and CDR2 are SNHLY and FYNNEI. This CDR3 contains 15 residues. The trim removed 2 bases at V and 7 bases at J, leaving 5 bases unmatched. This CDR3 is CASSETGQGNGELFF. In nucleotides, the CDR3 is TGTGCCAGCAGTGAAACAGGACAGGGGAACGGGGAGCTGTTTTTT.

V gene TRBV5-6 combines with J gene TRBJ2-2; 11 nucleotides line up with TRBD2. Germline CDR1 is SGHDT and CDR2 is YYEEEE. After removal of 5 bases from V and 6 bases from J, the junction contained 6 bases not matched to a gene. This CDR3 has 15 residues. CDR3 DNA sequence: TGTGCCAGCAGTCGGCTAGCGGGAGGTCCCGGGGAGCTGTTTTTT. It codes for CASSRLAGGPGELFF.

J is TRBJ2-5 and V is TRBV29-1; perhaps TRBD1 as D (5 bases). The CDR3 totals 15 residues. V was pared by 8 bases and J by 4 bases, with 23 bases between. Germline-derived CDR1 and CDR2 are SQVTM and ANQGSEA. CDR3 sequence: CSSKGSRVGGETQYF. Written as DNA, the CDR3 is TGCAGCTCAAAGGGGTCCAGGGTAGGTGGAGAGACCCAGTACTTC.

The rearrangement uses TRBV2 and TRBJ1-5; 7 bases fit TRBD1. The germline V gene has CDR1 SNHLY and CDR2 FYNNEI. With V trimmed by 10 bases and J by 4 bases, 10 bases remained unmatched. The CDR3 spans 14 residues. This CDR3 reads CATGRQGWNQPQHF. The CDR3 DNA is TGTGCCACCGGACGACAGGGATGGAATCAGCCCCAGCATTTT.

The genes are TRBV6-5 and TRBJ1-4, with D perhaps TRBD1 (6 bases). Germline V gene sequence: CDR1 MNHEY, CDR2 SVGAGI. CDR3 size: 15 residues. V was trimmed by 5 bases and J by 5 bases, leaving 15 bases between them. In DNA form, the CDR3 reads TGTGCCAGCAGTATGCAGGGGAATGGGAATGAAAAACTGTTTTTT. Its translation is CASSMQGNGNEKLFF.

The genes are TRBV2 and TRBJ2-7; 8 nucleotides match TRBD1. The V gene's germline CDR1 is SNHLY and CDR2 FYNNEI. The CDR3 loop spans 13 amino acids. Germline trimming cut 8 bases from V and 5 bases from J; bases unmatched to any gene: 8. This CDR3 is CASDGQGADEQYF. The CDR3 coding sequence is TGTGCCAGCGATGGGCAGGGGGCTGACGAGCAGTACTTC.

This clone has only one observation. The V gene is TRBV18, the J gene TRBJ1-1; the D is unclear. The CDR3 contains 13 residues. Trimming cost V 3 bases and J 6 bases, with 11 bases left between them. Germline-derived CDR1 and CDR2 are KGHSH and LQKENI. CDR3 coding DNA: TGTGCCAGCTCACCGGGCAGAAAGGCTGAAGCTTTCTTT. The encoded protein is CASSPGRKAEAFF.